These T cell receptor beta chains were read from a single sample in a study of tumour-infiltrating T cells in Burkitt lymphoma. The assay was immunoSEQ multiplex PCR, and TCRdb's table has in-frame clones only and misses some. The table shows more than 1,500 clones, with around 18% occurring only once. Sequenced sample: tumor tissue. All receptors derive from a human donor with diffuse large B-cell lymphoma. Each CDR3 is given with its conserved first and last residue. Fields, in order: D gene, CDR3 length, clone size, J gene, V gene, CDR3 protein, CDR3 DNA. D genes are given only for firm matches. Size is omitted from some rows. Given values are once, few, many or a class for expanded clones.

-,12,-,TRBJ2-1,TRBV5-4,CASSGDGNEQFF,TGTGCCAGCAGCGGGGACGGGAATGAGCAGTTCTTC
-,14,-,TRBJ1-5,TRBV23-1,CASIREVGNQPQHF,TGCGCCAGCATTCGAGAGGTGGGCAATCAGCCCCAGCATTTT
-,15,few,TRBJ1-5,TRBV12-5,CASVPPDSRNQPQHF,TGTGCTAGTGTTCCCCCGGACAGCAGAAATCAGCCCCAGCATTTT
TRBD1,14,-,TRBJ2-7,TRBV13,CASSLQGARLLLHF,TGTGCCAGCAGCTTGCAGGGGGCTCGGCTTCTACTGCACTTC
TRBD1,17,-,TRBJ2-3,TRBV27,CASSSLNRDRWKDTQYF,TGTGCCAGCAGTTCCTTGAACCGGGACAGGTGGAAGGATACGCAGTATTTT
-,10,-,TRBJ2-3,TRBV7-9,CAVGIGTQYF,TGTGCCGTTGGTATAGGTACGCAGTATTTT
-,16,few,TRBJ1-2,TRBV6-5,CASSYRVANRMYGYTF,TGTGCCAGCAGTTACCGGGTCGCTAATCGGATGTATGGCTACACCTTC
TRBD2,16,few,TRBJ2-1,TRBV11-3,CASSLAYETSGNEQFF,TGTGCCAGCAGCTTAGCATACGAAACTAGCGGCAATGAGCAGTTCTTC
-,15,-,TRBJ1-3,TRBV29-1,CSVGRVGPSGNTIYF,TGCAGCGTTGGCCGCGTGGGGCCCTCTGGAAACACCATATATTTT
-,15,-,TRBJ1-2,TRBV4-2,CASSPYYRDWGGYTF,TGTGCCAGCAGCCCGTACTACAGGGATTGGGGTGGCTACACCTTC
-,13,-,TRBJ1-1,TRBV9,CASSVATNTEAFF,TGTGCCAGCAGCGTAGCTACGAACACTGAAGCTTTCTTT
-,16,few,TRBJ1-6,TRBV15,CATSRVLQGVDSPLHF,TGTGCCACCAGCAGAGTTTTACAGGGAGTTGATTCACCCCTCCACTTT
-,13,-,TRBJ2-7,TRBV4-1,CASSPALLYEQYF,TGCGCCAGCAGCCCAGCGCTATTGTACGAGCAGTACTTC
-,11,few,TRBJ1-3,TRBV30,CAWQGGNTIYF,TGTGCCTGGCAGGGAGGAAACACCATATATTTT
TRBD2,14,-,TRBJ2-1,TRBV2,CASSLAGPYNEQFF,TGTGCCAGCAGCCTAGCGGGCCCCTACAATGAGCAGTTCTTC
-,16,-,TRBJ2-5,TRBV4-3,CASSLGRDGSQETQYF,TGCGCCAGCAGCCTTGGACGGGATGGGAGCCAAGAGACCCAGTACTTC
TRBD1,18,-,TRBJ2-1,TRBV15,CATSRSILDRERMSEQFF,TGTGCCACCAGCAGATCTATCCTAGACAGGGAGAGAATGAGTGAGCAGTTCTTC
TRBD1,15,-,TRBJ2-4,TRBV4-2,CASSPRTGIRGFQYF,TGTGCCAGCAGCCCAAGGACAGGCATTAGGGGCTTTCAGTACTTC
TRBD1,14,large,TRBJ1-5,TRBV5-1,CASSAQGLNQPQHF,TGCGCCAGCAGCGCACAGGGGCTGAATCAGCCCCAGCATTTT
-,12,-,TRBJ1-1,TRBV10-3,CAIGRGDTEVFF,TGTGCCATCGGGAGGGGGGACACTGAAGTTTTCTTT
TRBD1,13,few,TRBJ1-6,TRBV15,CATSRKDRAPLHF,TGTGCCACCAGCAGAAAGGACAGGGCGCCCCTCCACTTT
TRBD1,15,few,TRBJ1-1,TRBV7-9,CASSRPGTGRTEAFF,TGTGCCAGCAGCCGCCCGGGGACAGGGAGGACTGAAGCTTTCTTT